These 19 T cell receptor beta chains came from one sample sequenced in a study of blood T cell repertoires in COVID-19. Data came from immunoSEQ multiplex PCR; TCRdb stores just in-frame clones and leaves some out. Of 120,000 or so clones in the sample, roughly 84% were seen once. The sequenced sample was PBMCs or T cells enriched from blood (not recorded which). These receptors were taken from a woman between 25 and 40 years old who had recovered from COVID-19.

This chain joins TRBV4-1 and TRBJ2-1, with D possibly being TRBD1 (6 bases). The V end was cut by 4 bases, the J end by 0 bases, with 13 bases between. Looked up from germline, CDR1 is MGHRA and CDR2 is YSYEKL. The CDR3 length is 16 residues. CDR3 sequence: CASSRFGTNSYNEQFF. CDR3 bases: TGCGCCAGCAGCCGCTTTGGGACAAACTCCTACAATGAGCAGTTCTTC.

This clone was detected only a few times. CDR3 bases: TGTGCCAGCAGCCATCGTCCCGGGACTAGCGAGGGCTTGGGAGATACGCAGTATTTT. Its protein product is CASSHRPGTSEGLGDTQYF. This chain joins TRBV4-2 and TRBJ2-3, with 10 nucleotides matching TRBD2. CDR1 and CDR2 (germline): LGHNA, YNFKEQ. This CDR3 is 19 amino acids long. J gave up 5 bases and V 3 bases, and 17 bases lay outside the gene matches.

The chain couples TRBV11-3 to TRBJ2-1; a weak D match, TRBD2 (5 bases). V lost 5 bases and J 6 bases, leaving 14 bases between the germline ends. Germline CDR1 SGHNT, CDR2 YENEEA. The CDR3 covers 14 residues. The CDR3 nucleotides read TGTGCCAGCAGCCCCGATATCAGCGGCAATGAGCAGTTCTTC. It yields the protein CASSPDISGNEQFF.

CDR3 in amino acids: CASSEGRPSYEQYF. The DNA for the CDR3 is TGTGCCAGCAGTGAAGGCAGGCCCTCCTACGAGCAGTACTTC. The chain couples TRBV2 to TRBJ2-7; no firm D call. CDR3 length: 14 residues. V was shortened by 1 base and J by 0 bases, with 7 bases between the two germline ends. Germline assignment: CDR1 SNHLY and CDR2 FYNNEI.

The V gene is TRBV9, the J gene TRBJ2-1, with TRBD1 matching 11 bases. Per germline, CDR1 SGDLS and CDR2 YYNGEE. V trimming: 3 bases; J trimming: 5 bases; junction bases outside the gene matches: 4. The CDR3 extends over 15 amino acids. CDR3 loop: CASSAWDRGDNEQFF. The DNA for the CDR3 is TGTGCCAGCAGCGCCTGGGACAGGGGGGACAATGAGCAGTTCTTC.

This rearrangement joins TRBV3-1 (or the pseudogene TRBV3-2) to TRBJ1-1; D may be TRBD1 (6 bases). Germline CDR1 LGHDT, CDR2 YNNKEL (reference sequence). The CDR3 covers 18 residues. V was cut by 4 bases and J by 1 base, with 22 bases left in between. The DNA of the CDR3 is TGTGCCAGCAGCCCCCCCAGAGTAAGGGGAGGGGGGAACACTGAAGCTTTCTTT. It yields the protein CASSPPRVRGGGNTEAFF.

The rearrangement links TRBV4-1 to TRBJ2-7; the D gene is possibly TRBD2 (6 bases). The germline CDR1 and CDR2 sequences are MGHRA and YSYEKL. Trimming left V 1 base short and J 0 bases short, with 13 bases between. This CDR3 is 16 amino acids long. CDR3 nucleotides: TGCGCCAGCAGCCAAGGTACGCCACTAGCCTCCTACGAGCAGTACTTC. Translating gives CASSQGTPLASYEQYF.

The chain joins TRBV7-9 to TRBJ1-2; D is ambiguous. Germline V lookup: CDR1 SEHNR, CDR2 FQNEAQ (reference sequence). This CDR3 is built from 15 residues. The germline V and J ends were trimmed by 3 bases and 4 bases, with 15 bases remaining between them. CDR3: CASSLTVEDVYGYTF. The CDR3 bases are TGTGCCAGCAGCTTGACGGTGGAGGATGTCTATGGCTACACCTTC.

The genes are TRBV28 and TRBJ1-5, with D possibly being TRBD1 (5 bases). Germline loops: CDR1 MDHEN, CDR2 SYDVKM. This CDR3 has 17 amino acids. Trimming left V 5 bases short and J 2 bases short, with 19 bases between. The CDR3 bases are TGTGCCAGCAGTGGACCTGCGGGGCGCGGGGGCAATCAGCCCCAGCATTTT. Protein: CASSGPAGRGGNQPQHF.

The V call is TRBV4-2, the J call TRBJ1-5, with TRBD1 matching over 7 bases. Germline V lookup: CDR1 LGHNA, CDR2 YNFKEQ. The CDR3 is 15 residues long. V gave up 4 bases and J gave up 1 base; unmatched junction bases: 4. CDR3 bases: TGTGCCAGCAGCCCGGGGGACAGCAGCAATCAGCCCCAGCATTTT. Its protein is CASSPGDSSNQPQHF.

The sample holds a few counts of this clone. The chain has TRBV7-2 and TRBJ2-5, with D unresolved. Germline V gives CDR1 SGHTA, CDR2 FQGNSA. This CDR3 is built from 13 residues. Trimming shortened V by 4 bases and J by 2 bases, and 8 bases separated the two germline ends. This chain's CDR3 is CASSSGSQETQYF. CDR3 DNA sequence: TGTGCCAGCAGCTCTGGCAGTCAAGAGACCCAGTACTTC.

The gene calls are TRBV27 and TRBJ2-1; a possible D gene is TRBD2 (6 bases). The CDR3 has 15 residues. CDR1 MNHEY and CDR2 SMNVEV come from the germline V gene (reference sequence). Trimming removed 7 bases at V and 0 bases at J, with 13 bases between. The CDR3, as DNA: TGTGCCAGCAAGGCGGGAAGGAGCTCCTACAATGAGCAGTTCTTC. As protein: CASKAGRSSYNEQFF.

The rearrangement joins TRBV30 to TRBJ2-3, with 14 bases identical to TRBD2. There are 15 residues in the CDR3. Germline V gene lookup returns CDR1 GTSNPN and CDR2 SVGIG (reference sequence). Trimming cost V 2 bases and J 4 bases; bases outside gene matches: 2. This CDR3 is CAWSKTSGGADTQYF. For the CDR3, the DNA is TGTGCCTGGAGTAAGACTAGCGGGGGGGCAGATACGCAGTATTTT.

This chain joins TRBV3-1 (or the pseudogene TRBV3-2) and TRBJ2-1; 7 bases align to TRBD2. After removal of 4 bases from V and 7 bases from J, the junction contained 13 bases not matched to a gene. In germline, CDR1 is LGHDT, CDR2 YNNKEL (reference sequence). This CDR3 contains 16 residues. The CDR3 nucleotides are TGTGCCAGCAGCCTCTCAGCGGGGTCGGATTGTAATGAGCAGTTCTTC. Protein: CASSLSAGSDCNEQFF.

CDR3 sequence (DNA): TGTGCCAGTAGTATTAGAGGCATTCAGTACTTC. This sequence encodes CASSIRGIQYF. This chain joins TRBV19 and TRBJ2-4; D remains unclear. V was clipped by 3 bases and J by 9 bases, with 6 bases between them. The CDR3 spans 11 residues. The germline V gene has CDR1 LNHDA and CDR2 SQIVND (reference sequence).

The V call is TRBV3-1 (or the pseudogene TRBV3-2), the J call TRBJ2-7, with TRBD2 matching over 7 bases. CDR3 length equals 13 residues. J lost 3 bases, V lost 3 bases, and 2 bases had no gene match. The germline V gene encodes CDR1 LGHDT and CDR2 YNNKEL (reference sequence). Written as DNA, the CDR3 is TGTGCCAGCAGCCAGTCGGGAGGCTACGAGCAGTACTTC. This gives the protein CASSQSGGYEQYF.

The V and J genes are TRBV21-1 and TRBJ1-5. TRBV21-1 is a pseudogene locus. The CDR3 covers 17 residues. CDR3 sequence reads: CASSKVIPRYNNQPQHF. CDR3 nucleotide sequence: TGTGCCAGCAGCAAAGTCATTCCCCGGTATAATAATCAGCCCCAGCATTTT.

V gene TRBV5-1 combines with J gene TRBJ1-1, with a possible D match to TRBD1 (6 bases). In germline, CDR1 is SGHRS, CDR2 YFSETQ. This CDR3 region has 14 residues. V lost 0 bases and J lost 4, with 10 bases in between. CDR3: CASSLVGRGTEAFF. The CDR3 DNA is TGCGCCAGCAGCTTGGTTGGCAGGGGCACTGAAGCTTTCTTT.

The chain carries TRBV6-6 and TRBJ1-2, with no clear D. This CDR3 has 13 residues. In germline, CDR1 is MNHNY, CDR2 SVGAGI (reference sequence). V gave up 5 bases and J gave up 6 bases, with 13 bases separating them. CDR3 sequence: CASSADEIHGYTF. In nucleotides, the CDR3 is TGTGCCAGCAGTGCGGATGAGATACATGGCTACACCTTC.